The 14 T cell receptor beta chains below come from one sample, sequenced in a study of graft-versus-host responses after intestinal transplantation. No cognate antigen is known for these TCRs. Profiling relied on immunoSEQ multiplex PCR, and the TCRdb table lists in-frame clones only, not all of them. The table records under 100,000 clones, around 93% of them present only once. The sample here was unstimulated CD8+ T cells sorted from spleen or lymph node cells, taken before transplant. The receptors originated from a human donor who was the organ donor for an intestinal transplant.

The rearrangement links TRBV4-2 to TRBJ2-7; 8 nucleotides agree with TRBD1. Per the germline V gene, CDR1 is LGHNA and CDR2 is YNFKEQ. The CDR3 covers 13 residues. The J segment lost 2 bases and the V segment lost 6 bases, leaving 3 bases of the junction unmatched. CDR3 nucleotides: TGTGCCAGCAGTCACAGGGGGACCTACGAGCAGTACTTC. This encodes CASSHRGTYEQYF.

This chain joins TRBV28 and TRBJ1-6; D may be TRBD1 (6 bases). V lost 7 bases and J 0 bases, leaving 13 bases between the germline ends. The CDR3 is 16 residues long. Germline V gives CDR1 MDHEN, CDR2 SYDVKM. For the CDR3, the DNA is TGTGCCAGCAAACCTCAGGGGCTCTCCTATAATTCACCCCTCCACTTT. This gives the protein CASKPQGLSYNSPLHF. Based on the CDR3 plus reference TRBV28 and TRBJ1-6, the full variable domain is DVKVTQSSRYLVKRTGEKVFLECVQDMDHENMFWYRQDPGLGLRLIYFSYDVKMKEKGDIPEGYSVSREKKERFSLILESASTNQTSMYLCASKPQGLSYNSPLHFGNGTRLTVT.

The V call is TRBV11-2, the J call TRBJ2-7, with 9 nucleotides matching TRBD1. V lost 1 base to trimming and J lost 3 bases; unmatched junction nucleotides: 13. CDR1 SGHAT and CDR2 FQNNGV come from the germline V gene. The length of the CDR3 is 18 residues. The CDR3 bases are TGTGCCAGCAGCTTAGGATACGGGACAGGGTCCGAGGGCTACGAGCAGTACTTC. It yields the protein CASSLGYGTGSEGYEQYF.

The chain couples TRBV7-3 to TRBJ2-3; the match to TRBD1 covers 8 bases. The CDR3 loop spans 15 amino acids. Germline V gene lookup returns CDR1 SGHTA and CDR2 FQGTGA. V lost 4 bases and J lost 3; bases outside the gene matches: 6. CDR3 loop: CASSYQGAQTDTQYF. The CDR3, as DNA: TGTGCCAGCAGCTATCAGGGGGCGCAAACAGATACGCAGTATTTT.

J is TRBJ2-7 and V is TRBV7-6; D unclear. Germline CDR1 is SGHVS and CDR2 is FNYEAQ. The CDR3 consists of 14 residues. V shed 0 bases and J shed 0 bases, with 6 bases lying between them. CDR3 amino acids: CASSLAGRSYEQYF. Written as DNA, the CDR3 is TGTGCCAGCAGCTTAGCGGGCCGCTCCTACGAGCAGTACTTC.

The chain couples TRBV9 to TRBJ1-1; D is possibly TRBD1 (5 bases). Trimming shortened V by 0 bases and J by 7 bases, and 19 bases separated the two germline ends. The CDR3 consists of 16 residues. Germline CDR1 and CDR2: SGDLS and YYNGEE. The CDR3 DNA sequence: TGTGCCAGCAGCGTAGGCACAGCCCCGGGACTGGGTGAAGCTTTCTTT. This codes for CASSVGTAPGLGEAFF.

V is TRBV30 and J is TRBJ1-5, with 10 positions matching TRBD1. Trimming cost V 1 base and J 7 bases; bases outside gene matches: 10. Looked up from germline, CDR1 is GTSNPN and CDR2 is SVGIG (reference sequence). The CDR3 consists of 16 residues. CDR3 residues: CAWSAGTGETGQPQHF. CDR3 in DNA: TGTGCCTGGAGTGCCGGGACAGGGGAGACAGGGCAGCCCCAGCATTTT.

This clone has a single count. The CDR3 loop is CASSTRGDQETQYF. The CDR3 DNA reads as TGCGCCAGCAGCACGCGGGGGGACCAAGAGACCCAGTACTTC. The chain has TRBV4-1 and TRBJ2-5; 8 nucleotides line up with TRBD2. Germline CDR1 is MGHRA and CDR2 is YSYEKL. V was clipped by 5 bases and J by 0 bases; unmatched bases: 2. This CDR3 is built from 14 residues.

The CDR3 spells CASPGQPPTEAFF. In DNA, the CDR3 is TGTGCCAGCCCGGGTCAACCCCCCACTGAAGCTTTCTTT. The V and J genes are TRBV5-8 and TRBJ1-1, with D unclear. Trimming pared 7 bases from V and 4 bases from J, leaving 14 bases between. Germline-derived CDR1 and CDR2 are SGHTS and YDEGEE. This CDR3 has 13 residues.

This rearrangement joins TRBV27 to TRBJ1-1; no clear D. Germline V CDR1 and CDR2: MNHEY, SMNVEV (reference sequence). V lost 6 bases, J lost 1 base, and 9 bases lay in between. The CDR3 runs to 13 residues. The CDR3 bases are TGTGCCAGCAGCTGGGAGGGGAACACTGAAGCTTTCTTT. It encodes CASSWEGNTEAFF.

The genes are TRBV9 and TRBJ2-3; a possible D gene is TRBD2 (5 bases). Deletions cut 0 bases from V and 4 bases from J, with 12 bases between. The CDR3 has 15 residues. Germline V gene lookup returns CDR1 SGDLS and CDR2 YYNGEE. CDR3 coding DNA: TGTGCCAGCAGCGTAGTAGAGGGTGGAGCAGATACGCAGTATTTT. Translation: CASSVVEGGADTQYF.

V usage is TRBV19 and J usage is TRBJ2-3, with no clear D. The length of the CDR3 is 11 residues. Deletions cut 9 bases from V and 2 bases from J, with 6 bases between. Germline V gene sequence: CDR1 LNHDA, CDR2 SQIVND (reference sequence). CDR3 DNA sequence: TGTGCCAGAGCTAACACAGATACGCAGTATTTT. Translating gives CARANTDTQYF.

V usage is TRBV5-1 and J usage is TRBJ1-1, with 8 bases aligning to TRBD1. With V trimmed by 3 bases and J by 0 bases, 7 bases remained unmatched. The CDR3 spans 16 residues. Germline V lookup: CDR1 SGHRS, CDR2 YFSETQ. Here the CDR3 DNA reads TGCGCCAGCAGCTCGGTGACAGGGGAAATGAACACTGAAGCTTTCTTT. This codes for CASSSVTGEMNTEAFF.

The CDR3 protein is CASSSPDRQTF. For the CDR3, the DNA is TGTGCCAGCAGCTCCCCAGACCGACAGACCTTC. The V gene is TRBV11-2, the J gene TRBJ1-2; a possible D gene is TRBD1 (5 bases). The CDR3 sequence is 11 residues long. Germline V CDR1 and CDR2: SGHAT, FQNNGV. V was trimmed by 4 bases and J by 14 bases, leaving 14 bases between them.